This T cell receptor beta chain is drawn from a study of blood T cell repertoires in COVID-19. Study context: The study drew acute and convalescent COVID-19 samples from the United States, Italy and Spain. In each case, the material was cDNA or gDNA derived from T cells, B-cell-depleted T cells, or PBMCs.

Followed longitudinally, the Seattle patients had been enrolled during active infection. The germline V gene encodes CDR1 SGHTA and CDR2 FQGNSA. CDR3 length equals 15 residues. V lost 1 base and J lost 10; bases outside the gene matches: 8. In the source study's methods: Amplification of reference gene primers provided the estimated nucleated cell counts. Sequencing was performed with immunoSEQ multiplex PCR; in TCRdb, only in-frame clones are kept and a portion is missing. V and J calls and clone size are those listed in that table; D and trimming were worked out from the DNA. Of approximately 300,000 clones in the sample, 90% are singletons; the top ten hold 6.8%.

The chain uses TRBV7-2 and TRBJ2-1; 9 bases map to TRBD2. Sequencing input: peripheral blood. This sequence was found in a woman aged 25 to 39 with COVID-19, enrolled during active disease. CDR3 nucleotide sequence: TGTGCCAGCAGCTTAGTTCGCGGGAGGGCTGTAGAGCAGTTCTTC. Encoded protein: CASSLVRGRAVEQFF.